These 28 T cell receptor beta chains originate from one sample sequenced in a study of blood T cell repertoires in COVID-19. Clones were sequenced by immunoSEQ multiplex PCR, and TCRdb holds only the in-frame ones, with some missing. The sample gives around 220,000 clones, 65% to 85% of which show up once; 4% is in the top ten. The sequenced sample was peripheral blood. These receptors were obtained from a woman between 40 and 55 years old with active or convalescent COVID-19.

V usage is TRBV28 and J usage is TRBJ1-5, with unresolved D. The CDR3 totals 16 residues. From germline, CDR1 is MDHEN and CDR2 SYDVKM. V dropped 4 bases and J dropped 0 bases, with 13 bases sitting between them. As DNA, the CDR3 is TGTGCCAGCAGTTCAATCTGGGGAGATAGCAATCAGCCCCAGCATTTT. This translates into CASSSIWGDSNQPQHF.

The chain recombines TRBV30 with TRBJ1-6; 9 nucleotides align to TRBD1. V trimming: 8 bases; J trimming: 10 bases; junction bases outside the gene matches: 9. Per the germline V gene, CDR1 is GTSNPN and CDR2 is SVGIG (reference sequence). The CDR3 has 13 residues. CDR3 sequence (DNA): TGTGCCGGGGCCCGACAGGGGGGCTCACCCCTCCACTTT. Translating gives CAGARQGGSPLHF.

A single count supports this clone. The chain links TRBV9 to TRBJ2-7; a possible D gene is TRBD1 (5 bases). With 3 bases removed from V and 3 bases from J, the gap between germline ends came to 10 bases. The CDR3 runs to 13 residues. The germline gives CDR1 SGDLS, CDR2 YYNGEE. The CDR3 DNA reads as TGTGCCAGCAGCGCGACAGACAACTACGAGCAGTACGTC. It encodes CASSATDNYEQYV.

The chain carries TRBV18 and TRBJ1-3; 7 nucleotides line up with TRBD1. The length of the CDR3 is 16 residues. V shed 3 bases, J shed 0 bases, and the junction held 5 bases outside the gene matches. Germline V gives CDR1 KGHSH, CDR2 LQKENI. The CDR3 region is CASSPGQARSGNTIYF. DNA for the CDR3: TGTGCCAGCTCACCCGGACAGGCGCGCTCTGGAAACACCATATATTTT.

The CDR3 here is CASSPPGTNEKLFF. The CDR3 bases are TGTGCCAGCAGCCCGCCCGGGACTAATGAAAAACTGTTTTTT. The chain links TRBV7-2 to TRBJ1-4; no reliable D call. The CDR3 runs 14 residues. Trimming pared 5 bases from V and 2 bases from J, leaving 9 bases between. Germline V CDR1 and CDR2: SGHTA, FQGNSA.

This clone has more than one count but fewer than ten. V and J are TRBV6-4 and TRBJ2-3; the D gene is possibly TRBD1 (6 bases). The CDR3 totals 15 residues. V was shortened by 0 bases and J by 4 bases, with 11 bases between the two germline ends. The germline gives CDR1 MRHNA, CDR2 SNTAGT. The CDR3 here is CASSDSAGEPDTQYF. CDR3 coding DNA: TGTGCCAGCAGTGACTCGGCAGGGGAACCAGATACGCAGTATTTT.

This chain joins TRBV5-6 and TRBJ2-7; 8 bases align to TRBD1. The V gene end was trimmed by 4 bases and the J gene end by 2 bases; junction bases not matched to a gene: 5. Germline V CDR1 and CDR2: SGHDT, YYEEEE. The CDR3 is made up of 14 amino acids. CDR3 region: CASSPGTGPYEQYF. CDR3 coding DNA: TGTGCCAGCAGCCCCGGGACAGGTCCCTACGAGCAGTACTTC.

This sequence joins TRBV24-1 and TRBJ1-2; 7 positions match TRBD1. The V segment lost 10 bases and the J segment 3 bases; nucleotides outside the gene matches: 7. The CDR3 covers 13 residues. Germline V gene data show CDR1 as KGHDR and CDR2 as SFDVKD. CDR3 residues: CATQGGGDYGYTF. In DNA, the CDR3 is TGTGCCACTCAGGGGGGAGGTGACTATGGCTACACCTTC.

This clone was detected only once. V gene TRBV5-6 combines with J gene TRBJ1-3; 9 nucleotides match TRBD1. The junction had 4 bases not matched to a gene; V was cut back by 3 bases and J by 0 bases. The CDR3 sequence is 16 residues long. Germline CDR1 is SGHDT and CDR2 is YYEEEE. The DNA for the CDR3 is TGTGCCAGCAGCTGGACAGGGGAATTCTCTGGAAACACCATATATTTT. It codes for CASSWTGEFSGNTIYF.

This chain links TRBV11-2 with TRBJ1-1, with 8 bases matching TRBD1. The CDR3 runs to 15 residues. CDR1 and CDR2 from the germline V gene are SGHAT and FQNNGV. Trimming at V came to 5 bases and at J to 0 bases, leaving 5 bases not matched to a gene. CDR3 sequence (DNA): TGTGCCAGCAGCCGGGGACAGGCGATGAACACTGAAGCTTTCTTT. The encoded protein is CASSRGQAMNTEAFF.

The V gene is TRBV12-3 or TRBV12-4, the J gene TRBJ2-7, with D unclear. Trimming removed 6 bases from V and 7 bases from J, with 16 bases in between. The CDR3 contains 13 residues. CDR3 loop: CASRQTQTGEQYF. CDR3 nucleotides: TGTGCCAGCAGACAGACCCAAACTGGGGAGCAGTACTTC.

The gene calls are TRBV4-2 and TRBJ1-6, with 9 bases identical to TRBD1. With V trimmed by 0 bases and J by 9 bases, 6 bases remained unmatched. This CDR3 has 16 amino acids. Germline CDR1 reads LGHNA; CDR2 reads YNFKEQ. CDR3 sequence (DNA): TGTGCCAGCAGCCAAGACCCCGGGACAGGGATTTCACCCCTCCACTTT. This translates into CASSQDPGTGISPLHF.

This chain links TRBV19 with TRBJ2-3, with 7 positions matching TRBD1. With 9 bases clipped from V and 2 bases from J, the junction kept 11 bases outside the gene matches. CDR1 and CDR2 from the germline V gene are LNHDA and SQIVND (reference sequence). This CDR3 contains 15 residues. The DNA of the CDR3 is TGTGCCAGCCGTACGGGACAGAGATACACAGATACGCAGTATTTT. Its translation: CASRTGQRYTDTQYF.

The V and J genes are TRBV6-6 and TRBJ1-4; tentatively, D is TRBD1 (6 bases). The CDR3 spans 14 residues. V was shortened by 7 bases and J by 5 bases, with 14 bases between the two germline ends. Germline assignment: CDR1 MNHNY and CDR2 SVGAGI (reference sequence). The CDR3 bases are TGTGCCAGCAATATGGGACACCTAAATGAAAAACTGTTTTTT. This codes for CASNMGHLNEKLFF.

This clone showed up just once. The chain is built from TRBV28 and TRBJ1-2; D possibly corresponds to TRBD1 (6 bases). Germline V gene sequence: CDR1 MDHEN, CDR2 SYDVKM. This CDR3 has 14 amino acids. Trimming cost V 7 bases and J 0 bases, with 12 bases left between them. The CDR3 DNA sequence: TGTGCCAGCAATTTTCGGACAGCTAACTATGGCTACACCTTC. This codes for CASNFRTANYGYTF.

The rearrangement joins TRBV5-6 to TRBJ2-3, with 9 bases that match TRBD2. CDR3 length: 16 amino acids. V lost 4 bases, J lost 5 bases, and 11 bases stayed unmatched. Germline values: CDR1 SGHDT, CDR2 YYEEEE. The CDR3 sequence is CASSPGAGLAKDTQYF. CDR3 bases: TGTGCCAGCAGCCCCGGGGCGGGACTAGCTAAAGATACGCAGTATTTT.

V and J are TRBV28 and TRBJ1-6, with a possible D match to TRBD1 (6 bases). Germline V gives CDR1 MDHEN, CDR2 SYDVKM. CDR3 length: 20 amino acids. Trimming cost V 2 bases and J 5 bases, with 25 bases left between them. The CDR3 sequence is CASSLVRAPRPGTNNSPLHF. The CDR3 nucleotides are TGTGCCAGCAGTTTAGTCCGGGCCCCCCGGCCGGGGACAAATAATTCACCCCTCCACTTT.

V usage is TRBV28 and J usage is TRBJ2-5; D perhaps matches TRBD2 (5 bases). The CDR3 runs 18 residues. The germline V gene encodes CDR1 MDHEN and CDR2 SYDVKM. V was clipped by 3 bases and J by 2 bases, with 22 bases between them. CDR3 loop: CASSFTFFSDGGQETQYF. CDR3 bases: TGTGCCAGCAGTTTTACCTTCTTCTCGGACGGAGGTCAAGAGACCCAGTACTTC.

The chain uses TRBV7-2 and TRBJ2-3; maybe TRBD2 (6 bases). The CDR3 runs to 14 residues. CDR1 SGHTA and CDR2 FQGNSA come from the germline V gene. V lost 1 base to trimming and J lost 4 bases, with 9 bases between them. The CDR3 loop is CASSLDRRADTQYF. The CDR3 coding sequence is TGTGCCAGCAGCTTAGATAGGAGGGCAGATACGCAGTATTTT.

The chain is built from TRBV5-4 and TRBJ1-6; no firm D call. Germline assignment: CDR1 SGHNT and CDR2 YYREEE (reference sequence). CDR3 length equals 14 residues. V was pared by 7 bases and J by 6 bases, with 14 bases between. For the CDR3, the DNA is TGTGCCAGCGGGCCCCGGAGCGGTAATTCACCCCTCCACTTT. Translated: CASGPRSGNSPLHF. Full variable domain (rest looked up from reference TRBV5-4 and TRBJ1-6): ETGVTQSPTHLIKTRGQQVTLRCSSQSGHNTVSWYQQALGQGPQFIFQYYREEENGRGNFPPRFSGLQFPNYSSELNVNALELDDSALYLCASGPRSGNSPLHFGNGTRLTVT.

This clone has more than one count but fewer than ten. The J gene is TRBJ2-7, the V gene TRBV5-4; D remains ambiguous. CDR3 length: 13 amino acids. The ends were cut back, 2 bases at V and 3 bases at J, with 9 bases in the middle. The germline gives CDR1 SGHNT, CDR2 YYREEE (reference sequence). CDR3 loop: CASSFNPGYEQYV. The CDR3 DNA reads TGTGCCAGCAGCTTCAATCCGGGCTACGAGCAGTACGTC.

In regard to this clone: An end of the junction does not agree with germline; a read error may underlie this. The chain combines TRBV20-1 with TRBJ1-2; D is undetermined. Germline V gene lookup returns CDR1 DFQATT and CDR2 SNEGSKA (reference sequence). The CDR3 extends over 11 amino acids. CDR3 sequence reads: CSAGDIYGYTF. The CDR3 bases are TGCAGTGCTGGAGACATCTATGGCTACACCTTC.

The J gene is TRBJ1-6, the V gene TRBV19, with TRBD1 as a possible D gene (6 bases). CDR3 length: 15 amino acids. The V and J ends lost 7 bases and 0 bases respectively, with 10 bases between them. Germline CDR1 LNHDA, CDR2 SQIVND (reference sequence). Written as DNA, the CDR3 is TGTGCCAGTAAAACAGGGAGCTCCTATAATTCACCCCTCCACTTT. This sequence encodes CASKTGSSYNSPLHF.

The chain carries TRBV2 and TRBJ2-2; D not resolved. The germline V gene encodes CDR1 SNHLY and CDR2 FYNNEI. This CDR3 is 14 amino acids long. Trimming took 0 bases from V and 1 from J, leaving 3 bases between them. Here the CDR3 reads CASSEARNTGELFF. CDR3 nucleotides: TGTGCCAGCAGTGAAGCGCGGAACACCGGGGAGCTGTTTTTT.

The chain employs TRBV6-5 and TRBJ1-1; no reliable D call. Germline V CDR1 and CDR2: MNHEY, SVGAGI. CDR3 length equals 15 residues. V shed 5 bases and J shed 0 bases, with 13 bases lying between them. The CDR3: CASSINYLMNTEAFF. CDR3 nucleotide sequence: TGTGCCAGCAGTATCAACTATCTCATGAACACTGAAGCTTTCTTT.

V usage is TRBV11-1 and J usage is TRBJ2-4; TRBD2 aligns across 7 bases. The CDR3 runs 14 residues. After removal of 6 bases from V and 0 bases from J, the junction contained 2 bases not matched to a gene. Germline CDR1 and CDR2: SGHAT and FQDESV (reference sequence). The CDR3 DNA reads TGTGCCAGCAGTGCGGGGGTAGCCAAAAACATTCAGTACTTC. Protein sequence: CASSAGVAKNIQYF.

This chain joins TRBV9 and TRBJ2-3; no definite D call. V shed 0 bases and J shed 4 bases, with 9 bases lying between them. The CDR3 contains 14 residues. Per germline, CDR1 SGDLS and CDR2 YYNGEE. The CDR3 region has the DNA TGTGCCAGCAGCGTAGCGATGCGGTCAGATACGCAGTATTTT. It encodes CASSVAMRSDTQYF. The entire variable domain, with the rest obtained from reference TRBV9 and TRBJ2-3, is as follows: DSGVTQTPKHLITATGQRVTLRCSPRSGDLSVYWYQQSLDQGLQFLIQYYNGEERAKGNILERFSAQQFPDLHSELNLSSLELGDSALYFCASSVAMRSDTQYFGPGTRLTVL.

This chain uses TRBV6-5 with TRBJ1-1; perhaps TRBD1 as D (5 bases). V lost 6 bases and J lost 3, with 11 bases in between. This CDR3 has 13 amino acids. Germline lookup yields CDR1 MNHEY and CDR2 SVGAGI. The CDR3 region is CASSWGSYTEAFF. CDR3 in DNA: TGTGCCAGCAGCTGGGGCAGCTACACTGAAGCTTTCTTT.